This T cell receptor (beta chain) was retrieved from a study of T cell repertoires in cytomegalovirus infection. Study-level background: Public TCR beta signatures were indicative of both CMV infection and a matching HLA type. Findings and limits, study-wide: The ex vivo response was dominated by HLA-C-restricted CMV-specific TCR beta clonotypes.

This clonotype was recorded a few times. Its antigen remains unidentified. The CDR3 length is 18 residues. The ends lost 1 base at V and 0 bases at J; junction bases unmatched: 9. Germline values: CDR1 MNHEY, CDR2 SVGEGT. MiXCR, applied by TCRdb to the reads, yields one record per CDR3 protein. This sample has more than 85,000 distinct CDR3 sequences, with less than 25% found just once. Sample: CD8+ T cells from PBMCs. The sequence was obtained from a human donor in good health (CMV status not recorded). Some clones in this sample may be carry-over from other donors' samples. The V gene is TRBV6-2 or TRBV6-3, the J gene TRBJ2-7; 10 bases are a match to TRBD1. CDR3 DNA: TGTGCCAGCAGTTACTACTCCGGGACAGGGGCCCCCTCCTACGAGCAGTACTTC. This encodes CASSYYSGTGAPSYEQYF.